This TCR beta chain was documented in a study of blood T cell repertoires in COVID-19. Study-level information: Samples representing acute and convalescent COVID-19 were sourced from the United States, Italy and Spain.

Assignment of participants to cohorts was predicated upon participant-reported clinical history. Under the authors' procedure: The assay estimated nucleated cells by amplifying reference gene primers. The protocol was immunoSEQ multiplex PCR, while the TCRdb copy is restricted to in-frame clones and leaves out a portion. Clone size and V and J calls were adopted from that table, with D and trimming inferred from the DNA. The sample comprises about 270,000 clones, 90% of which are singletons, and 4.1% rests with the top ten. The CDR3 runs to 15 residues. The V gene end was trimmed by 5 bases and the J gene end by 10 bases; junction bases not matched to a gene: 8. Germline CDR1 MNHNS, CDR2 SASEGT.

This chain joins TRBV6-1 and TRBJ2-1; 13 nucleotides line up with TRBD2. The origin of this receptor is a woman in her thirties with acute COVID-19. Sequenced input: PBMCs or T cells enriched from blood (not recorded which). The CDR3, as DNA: TGTGCCAGCAGTCCAGGACTAGCGGGAGCGGACGAGCAGTTCTTC. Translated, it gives CASSPGLAGADEQFF.